The text below deals with one T cell receptor beta chain. This specimen comes from a study of T cells after yellow fever vaccination. TCRdb itself ran the 5' RACE reads through MiXCR, one entry per CDR3 protein. The sample yields 100,000 to 150,000 distinct CDR3 sequences, roughly 9% seen once. Losses at the gene ends were 4 bases for V and 7 bases for J; bases not matched to a gene: 3. The germline V gene has CDR1 MNHEY and CDR2 SVGEGT. The CDR3 length is 14 residues. The sequencing here drew on CD8+ T cells sorted from PBMCs, taken on the day of the yellow fever booster vaccination. The genes are TRBV6-2 or TRBV6-3 and TRBJ1-6, with TRBD1 identical over 8 bases. The sequence came from a man aged 18-30 years who received the YFV17D yellow fever vaccine. CDR3 in DNA: TGTGCCAGCAGTTCACAGGGGGAGAATTCACCCCTCCACTTT. This sequence encodes CASSSQGENSPLHF.